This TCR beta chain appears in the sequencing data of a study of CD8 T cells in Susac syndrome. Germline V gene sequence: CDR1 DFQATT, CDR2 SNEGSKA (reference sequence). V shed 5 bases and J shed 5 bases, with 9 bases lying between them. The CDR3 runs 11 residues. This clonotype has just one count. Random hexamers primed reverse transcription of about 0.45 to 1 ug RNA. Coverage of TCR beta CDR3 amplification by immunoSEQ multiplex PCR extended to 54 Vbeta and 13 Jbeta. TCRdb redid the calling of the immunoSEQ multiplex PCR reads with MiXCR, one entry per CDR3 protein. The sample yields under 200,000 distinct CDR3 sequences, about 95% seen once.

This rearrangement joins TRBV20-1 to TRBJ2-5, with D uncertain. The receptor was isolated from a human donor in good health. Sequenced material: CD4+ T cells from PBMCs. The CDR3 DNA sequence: TGCAGTGCTGATTTGGGGGAGACCCAGTACTTC. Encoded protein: CSADLGETQYF.